The 3 T cell receptor beta chains reported below all come from one sample, sequenced in a study of blood T cells in healthy people across ages. The authors ran a second PCR of about 7 to 11 cycles using a sample-barcoded 5' primer and a J-beta primer mix. Each CDR3 protein gets one entry after TCRdb re-called the 5' RACE reads with MiXCR. Here the sample spans hundreds of thousands of distinct CDR3 sequences, more than 25% being singletons. The sequencing input was blood. These receptors originate from a woman of 80 years or more in good health.

This clonotype was seen repeatedly, ten times or more. The V gene is TRBV7-9, the J gene TRBJ2-1, with D possibly matching TRBD2 (5 bases). Between the trimmed V and J ends, which lost 3 bases and 7 bases, there was a span of 13 bases. Germline CDR1 SEHNR, CDR2 FQNEAQ (reference sequence). The CDR3 runs 14 residues. Here the CDR3 reads CASSFRSSPNEQFF. CDR3 DNA sequence: TGTGCCAGCAGCTTTCGGTCTAGCCCTAATGAGCAGTTCTTC.

This clonotype was observed at least ten times. The CDR3 reads CASSLRSGGDYGYTF. CDR3 bases: TGTGCCAGCAGCTTACGATCAGGGGGGGACTATGGCTACACCTTC. The chain uses TRBV7-2 and TRBJ1-2; 7 bases are a match to TRBD1. Germline CDR1 and CDR2: SGHTA and FQGNSA. This CDR3 has 15 amino acids. The V gene end was trimmed by 2 bases and the J gene end by 3 bases; junction bases not matched to a gene: 6.

Points on this clonotype: A much bigger clone sits one base away, suggesting this may be a read error. V is TRBV2 and J is TRBJ2-1; 8 nucleotides agree with TRBD2. Germline assignment: CDR1 SNHLY and CDR2 FYNNEI. The CDR3 has 14 amino acids. CDR3 residues: CASGGRGVYNEQVF. The CDR3 DNA sequence: TGTGCCAGCGGCGGGCGGGGGGTATACAATGAGCAGGTCTTC.